The 18 T cell receptor beta chains presented below share a single source sample, sequenced in a study of cytomegalovirus exposure and HLA in healthy donors. Both 60 Vbeta primers and 13 Jbeta primers went into the PCR. Sequenced by immunoSEQ multiplex PCR; TCRdb stores in-frame clones only, minus some. The table lists about 210,000 clones, about 80% of them singletons. The source material was PBMCs. These receptors all come from a man in his forties in good health and CMV-seropositive.

V is TRBV6-1 and J is TRBJ1-5; D gene uncertain. This CDR3 has 13 amino acids. The V and J ends lost 4 bases and 0 bases respectively, with 4 bases between them. The germline V gene encodes CDR1 MNHNS and CDR2 SASEGT. For the CDR3, the DNA is TGTGCCAGCAGTGCCCATAGCAATCAGCCCCAGCATTTT. This encodes CASSAHSNQPQHF.

This clone was seen only a few times. The rearrangement links TRBV27 to TRBJ2-3, with D maybe TRBD2 (7 bases). The V end lost 6 bases, the J end lost 2 bases, and 15 bases lay between the germline ends. This CDR3 contains 15 residues. Germline V lookup: CDR1 MNHEY, CDR2 SMNVEV (reference sequence). Written as DNA, the CDR3 is TGTGCCAGCAGCCACGGGGGGCCTCCCACAGATACGCAGTATTTT. This sequence encodes CASSHGGPPTDTQYF.

The CDR3 loop reads CAISERWDRESGLLAEGADTQYF. CDR3 coding DNA: TGTGCCATCAGTGAGCGCTGGGACAGGGAATCGGGTCTCCTAGCGGAGGGGGCAGATACGCAGTATTTT. The gene calls are TRBV10-3 and TRBJ2-3; 9 bases line up with TRBD1. The CDR3 extends over 23 amino acids. V gave up 2 bases and J gave up 4 bases; unmatched junction bases: 28. Germline V gene sequence: CDR1 ENHRY, CDR2 SYGVKD.

This CDR3 reads CASSIEEGAGLAFF. The CDR3 nucleotides read TGTGCCAGTAGTATAGAGGAGGGGGCTGGTCTGGCTTTCTTT. This chain connects TRBV19 to TRBJ1-1; TRBD1 matches 7 bases. Trimming cost V 0 bases and J 11 bases; bases outside gene matches: 9. In germline, CDR1 is LNHDA, CDR2 SQIVND (reference sequence). CDR3 length equals 14 residues. Filled out from reference TRBV19 and TRBJ1-1, the complete variable domain reads DGGITQSPKYLFRKEGQNVTLSCEQNLNHDAMYWYRQDPGQGLRLIYYSQIVNDFQKGDIAEGYSVSREKKESFPLTVTSAQKNPTAFYLCASSIEEGAGLAFFGQGTRLTVV.

The V gene is TRBV5-1, the J gene TRBJ1-1, with 7 bases that match TRBD1. Germline V gene data show CDR1 as SGHRS and CDR2 as YFSETQ. The CDR3 is 17 amino acids. V lost 2 bases, J lost 1 base, and 11 bases stayed unmatched. CDR3 residues: CASSFSQGGTTNTEAFF. The CDR3 DNA reads as TGCGCCAGCAGCTTTTCCCAGGGGGGCACAACGAACACTGAAGCTTTCTTT.

This clone came up a few times. The chain uses TRBV27 and TRBJ2-3; 8 nucleotides match TRBD2. The CDR3 loop spans 18 amino acids. The V gene end was trimmed by 4 bases and the J gene end by 0 bases; junction bases not matched to a gene: 12. Germline loops: CDR1 MNHEY, CDR2 SMNVEV (reference sequence). The CDR3 protein is CASSSKGTLAGSTDTQYF. CDR3 bases: TGTGCCAGCAGTTCAAAAGGGACCCTAGCGGGTAGCACAGATACGCAGTATTTT.

The CDR3 sequence: CASSATDRITYEQYF. DNA of the CDR3: TGTGCCAGCAGTGCTACGGACAGGATTACCTACGAGCAGTACTTC. This rearrangement joins TRBV2 to TRBJ2-7; 7 nucleotides align to TRBD1. CDR3 length: 15 amino acids. V shed 4 bases, J shed 2 bases, and the junction held 8 bases outside the gene matches. In germline, CDR1 is SNHLY, CDR2 FYNNEI.

This clone was observed a few times. This sequence joins TRBV28 and TRBJ2-1; TRBD1 is a possible D gene (5 bases). The CDR3 has 15 amino acids. Per germline, CDR1 MDHEN and CDR2 SYDVKM. The V end was cut by 5 bases, the J end by 4 bases, with 15 bases between. Written as DNA, the CDR3 is TGTGCCAGCAGTCTTGACAGCAACTCGTACAATGAGCAGTTCTTC. It codes for CASSLDSNSYNEQFF.

J is TRBJ2-2 and V is TRBV6-5; D perhaps matches TRBD1 (6 bases). Looked up from germline, CDR1 is MNHEY and CDR2 is SVGAGI. Trimming stripped 3 bases from V and 6 bases from J, with 17 bases between. This CDR3 is 16 amino acids long. DNA of the CDR3: TGTGCCAGCAGTTATGGGGGCAGGGGCGGTTCCGGGGAGCTGTTTTTT. Translated: CASSYGGRGGSGELFF.

The rearrangement uses TRBV7-3 and TRBJ2-7; the match to TRBD1 covers 8 bases. J was trimmed by 5 bases and V by 4 bases; bases with no gene match: 10. The CDR3 spans 15 residues. Germline CDR1 reads SGHTA; CDR2 reads FQGTGA. The CDR3 DNA is TGTGCCAGCAGCTCAGCGTGGACAGGGATACACGAGCAGTACTTC. Translation: CASSSAWTGIHEQYF. The whole variable domain, filled in from reference TRBV7-3 and TRBJ2-7, reads GAGVSQTPSNKVTEKGKYVELRCDPISGHTALYWYRQSLGQGPEFLIYFQGTGAADDSGLPNDRFFAVRPEGSVSTLKIQRTERGDSAVYLCASSSAWTGIHEQYFGPGTRLTVT.

This clone was picked up one time. V is TRBV19 and J is TRBJ2-2; D may be TRBD1 (6 bases). The V end was cut by 1 base, the J end by 3 bases, with 9 bases between. CDR3 size: 15 residues. Germline assignment: CDR1 LNHDA and CDR2 SQIVND (reference sequence). CDR3 nucleotides: TGTGCCAGTAGTATAGCGGCAGGGGACACCGGGGAGCTGTTTTTT. Translated: CASSIAAGDTGELFF.

This chain connects TRBV13 to TRBJ1-1; the D is unclear. The germline V gene has CDR1 PRHDT and CDR2 FYEKMQ (reference sequence). This CDR3 spans 16 amino acids. V was trimmed by 1 base and J by 3 bases, leaving 15 bases between them. CDR3 nucleotide sequence: TGTGCCAGCAGCTTAGAAAGTCCCGGGTTTGACACTGAAGCTTTCTTT. It encodes CASSLESPGFDTEAFF.

This clone was observed a handful of times. A read error may produce the germline difference seen at one junction end. The chain has TRBV6-1 and TRBJ1-1; no reliable D call. CDR1 MNHNS and CDR2 SASEGT come from the germline V gene. This CDR3 region has 15 residues. In DNA form, the CDR3 reads TGTGCCAGCGGTGAAAGTTCTTCGGGAGGTACTGAAGCTTTCTTT. Encoded protein: CASGESSSGGTEAFF.

CDR3 region: CASSLSGLAGEVDTGELFF. As DNA, the CDR3 is TGTGCCAGCAGCTTAAGTGGACTAGCGGGAGAAGTGGACACCGGGGAGCTGTTTTTT. The rearrangement joins TRBV7-9 to TRBJ2-2; 13 bases line up with TRBD2. After removal of 2 bases from V and 3 bases from J, the junction contained 9 bases not matched to a gene. Per the germline V gene, CDR1 is SEHNR and CDR2 is FQNEAQ (reference sequence). The CDR3 covers 19 residues. Full variable domain (rest looked up from reference TRBV7-9 and TRBJ2-2): DTGVSQNPRHKITKRGQNVTFRCDPISEHNRLYWYRQTLGQGPEFLTYFQNEAQLEKSRLLSDRFSAERPKGSFSTLEIQRTEQGDSAMYLCASSLSGLAGEVDTGELFFGEGSRLTVL.

The chain is built from TRBV6-4 and TRBJ2-2; 10 nucleotides agree with TRBD2. Germline CDR1 MRHNA, CDR2 SNTAGT. This CDR3 is built from 15 residues. With V trimmed by 5 bases and J by 3 bases, 3 bases remained unmatched. The CDR3 DNA reads as TGTGCCAGCAGTTTCCTAGCGGGGGACACCGGGGAGCTGTTTTTT. Its translation is CASSFLAGDTGELFF.

The chain couples TRBV7-9 to TRBJ2-3; 9 bases are shared with TRBD2. V was pared by 8 bases and J by 6 bases, with 3 bases of the junction left unmatched. The CDR3 totals 12 residues. Germline V gives CDR1 SEHNR, CDR2 FQNEAQ (reference sequence). CDR3 sequence reads: CASGGGVDTQYF. In DNA, the CDR3 is TGTGCCAGCGGCGGGGGGGTGGATACGCAGTATTTT.

This CDR3 is CASSQGSGQGLYNEQFF. The CDR3 DNA reads as TGTGCCAGTAGTCAGGGATCGGGACAGGGCCTCTACAATGAGCAGTTCTTC. This rearrangement joins TRBV19 to TRBJ2-1, with TRBD1 matching over 9 bases. This CDR3 comprises 17 residues. Germline lookup yields CDR1 LNHDA and CDR2 SQIVND (reference sequence). Trimming at V came to 5 bases and at J to 3 bases, leaving 11 bases not matched to a gene.

This chain uses TRBV18 with TRBJ1-2, with D perhaps TRBD1 (6 bases). V lost 2 bases and J 8 bases, leaving 12 bases between the germline ends. Germline CDR1 reads KGHSH; CDR2 reads LQKENI. The CDR3 is 13 residues long. The CDR3 region is CASSPGTLRGYTF. CDR3 coding DNA: TGTGCCAGCTCACCAGGGACACTGCGGGGCTACACCTTC.